The 6 T cell receptor beta chains reported below all come from one sample, sequenced in a study of OX40 agonist ivuxolimab in advanced cancers. This table comes from immunoSEQ multiplex PCR, and its TCRdb copy is limited to in-frame clones, with some not included. The sample lists about 70,000 clones; over 75% were seen once. Sequences were derived from CD4+ or CD8+ T cells sorted from blood, sampled in a trial of the OX40 agonist ivuxolimab. All receptors derive from an adult with an advanced solid tumor such as melanoma, head and neck, liver or kidney cancer.

This clone was recorded a few times. The chain joins TRBV5-1 to TRBJ2-3; TRBD2 aligns across 7 bases. The CDR3 loop spans 12 amino acids. V shed 3 bases, J shed 5 bases, and the junction held 0 bases outside the gene matches. The germline gives CDR1 SGHRS, CDR2 YFSETQ. The CDR3 region is CASSWEGDTQYF. CDR3 bases: TGCGCCAGCAGCTGGGAGGGAGATACGCAGTATTTT.

This chain connects TRBV5-4 to TRBJ2-5; D possibly corresponds to TRBD2 (7 bases). Germline lookup yields CDR1 SGHNT and CDR2 YYREEE (reference sequence). CDR3 size: 15 residues. V dropped 2 bases and J dropped 3 bases, with 14 bases sitting between them. The CDR3 coding sequence is TGTGCCAGCAGCTTCGGGGGGCAGGGGAAAGAGACCCAGTACTTC. It translates to CASSFGGQGKETQYF.

This chain connects TRBV19 to TRBJ1-5; 8 bases agree with TRBD1. The CDR3 has 13 residues. Germline CDR1 reads LNHDA; CDR2 reads SQIVND (reference sequence). J gave up 3 bases and V 10 bases, and 5 bases lay outside the gene matches. The chain's CDR3 is CATSTGVNQPQHF. CDR3 nucleotides: TGTGCCACCTCGACAGGGGTCAATCAGCCCCAGCATTTT.

As to this clone: One end of the junction varies from germline; a read error may be responsible. The J gene is TRBJ2-7, the V gene TRBV18; D is undetermined. The CDR3 loop spans 14 amino acids. The germline gives CDR1 KGHSH, CDR2 LQKENI. CDR3: CASSPPGPPYEQYF. The CDR3 DNA reads as TGTGCCAGCTCCCCACCCGGGCCCCCTTACGAGCAGTACTTC.

In its sample, this clone was seen once. V usage is TRBV10-3 and J usage is TRBJ2-2; D call uncertain. Trimming took off 3 bases at V and 6 bases at J, with 11 bases between the two ends. Germline CDR1 ENHRY, CDR2 SYGVKD. The CDR3 covers 14 residues. Here the CDR3 reads CAISDSLSPGELFF. CDR3 bases: TGTGCCATCAGTGACAGCCTATCACCCGGGGAGCTGTTTTTT.

The gene calls are TRBV9 and TRBJ2-1; the D gene is possibly TRBD1 (5 bases). Trimming pared 3 bases from V and 6 bases from J, leaving 13 bases between. The CDR3 sequence is 14 residues long. The germline CDR1 and CDR2 sequences are SGDLS and YYNGEE. CDR3 sequence (DNA): TGTGCCAGCAGCGCCCGAGGTAGGGGCAATGAGCAGTTCTTC. It translates to CASSARGRGNEQFF.